This T cell receptor beta chain was recovered during a study of cytomegalovirus exposure and HLA in healthy donors. The wider study: The roughly 110 validation repertoires were reported in a later analysis to have been generated on the same platform as the roughly 700 first-cohort repertoires.

Using immunoSEQ multiplex PCR, the repertoire was profiled, and TCRdb retains in-frame clones only, with some absent. The sample holds 190,000 or so clones, around 82% seen once. Whole-study findings and limits: Most TCR sequences were seen very rarely across donors, but some public TCRs occurred in many. The classifier reportedly diagnosed cytomegalovirus status with high sensitivity and specificity. The study designated 150 or so TCR beta chains cytomegalovirus-associated.

On this clone itself: Its antigen is unidentified.

CDR1 and CDR2 from the germline V gene are ENHRY and SYGVKD. Trimming stripped 5 bases from V and 9 bases from J, with 14 bases between. The CDR3 runs 13 residues. The sequencing input was PBMCs. The origin of this receptor is a woman in her late teens or twenties in good health and CMV-seropositive. The V gene is TRBV10-3, the J gene TRBJ2-4, with D perhaps TRBD1 (6 bases). CDR3 sequence (DNA): TGTGCCATCAGTATCAATCGAGGGGGCATTCAGTACTTC. Its protein product is CAISINRGGIQYF.